A selection of T cell receptor beta chains follows, all from one sample in a study of blood T cell repertoires in COVID-19. Some clones are missing from TCRdb's copy, which holds only in-frame ones; the method was immunoSEQ multiplex PCR. The repertoire holds about 200,000 clones, with roughly 86% as singletons. Input material: peripheral blood. These receptor sequences come from a man in his sixties with acute or convalescent COVID-19. The CDR3 runs from the conserved cysteine through the conserved F or W. Fields, in order: clone size, V gene, J gene, CDR3 length, D gene, CDR3 protein, CDR3 DNA. D genes are given only for firm matches. The size field is filled for only some rows; it gives once, few, many or a size class.

NA	TRBV11-2	TRBJ2-7	17	NA	CASSNLVTGAYSYEQYF	TGTGCCAGCAGCAATTTGGTAACAGGCGCCTACTCCTACGAGCAGTACTTC
NA	TRBV2	TRBJ1-2	14	NA	CASSTGGLGYGYTF	TGTGCCAGCAGCACGGGGGGGCTTGGCTATGGCTACACCTTC
once	TRBV6-2/TRBV6-3	TRBJ1-6	16	NA	CASSYLRRNEDSPLHF	TGTGCCAGCAGTTACCTTCGGCGAAATGAGGATTCACCCCTCCACTTT
NA	TRBV12-3/TRBV12-4	TRBJ1-2	13	NA	CASSLGGSYGYTF	TGTGCCAGCAGTTTGGGAGGGTCCTATGGCTACACCTTC
few	TRBV5-1	TRBJ2-2	16	NA	CASSLRGALGTGELFF	TGCGCCAGCAGCTTGCGGGGGGCCCTGGGGACCGGGGAGCTGTTTTTT
NA	TRBV7-9	TRBJ2-2	16	NA	CASSFLRDWNTGELFF	TGTGCCAGCAGCTTCCTCCGGGACTGGAACACCGGGGAGCTGTTTTTT
NA	TRBV11-2	TRBJ1-3	14	NA	CASSKQVSGNTIYF	TGTGCCAGCAGCAAACAGGTCTCTGGAAACACCATATATTTT
once	TRBV4-1	TRBJ2-2	15	TRBD2	CASSQGTTGTGELFF	TGCGCCAGCAGCCAGGGGACTACGGGGACCGGGGAGCTGTTTTTT
NA	TRBV3-1/TRBV3-2	TRBJ2-3	15	TRBD2	CASSHRTSGTDTQYF	TGTGCCAGCAGCCACAGGACTAGTGGCACAGATACGCAGTATTTT
NA	TRBV4-3	TRBJ2-2	16	NA	CASSQEAGINTGELFF	TGCGCCAGCAGCCAAGAGGCAGGGATTAACACCGGGGAGCTGTTTTTT
few	TRBV11-2	TRBJ1-4	14	TRBD1	CASSLGQGAEKLFF	TGTGCCAGCAGCTTAGGGCAGGGGGCAGAAAAACTGTTTTTT
NA	TRBV13	TRBJ2-7	12	NA	CASSFGGYEQYF	TGTGCCAGCAGCTTTGGCGGCTACGAGCAGTACTTC
NA	TRBV2	TRBJ2-1	16	TRBD1	CASGDLGTGVGNEQFF	TGTGCCAGCGGAGATCTCGGGACAGGGGTAGGTAATGAGCAGTTCTTC
NA	TRBV28	TRBJ1-3	14	TRBD1	CATSTGPIGNTIYF	TGTGCCACCTCGACAGGGCCCATAGGAAACACCATATATTTT
NA	TRBV4-2	TRBJ2-4	14	NA	CASSPAGAENIQYF	TGTGCCAGCAGCCCTGCGGGGGCCGAAAACATTCAGTACTTC
few	TRBV12-3/TRBV12-4	TRBJ1-2	10	NA	CASGGNGYTF	TGTGCCAGCGGGGGGAATGGCTACACCTTC
once	TRBV9	TRBJ1-1	16	TRBD1	CASSVEEQGARPEAFF	TGTGCCAGCAGCGTAGAAGAACAGGGGGCCCGCCCTGAAGCTTTCTTT